The T cell receptor (beta chain) described here comes from a study of blood T cell repertoires in COVID-19. Study information: The origin of the acute and convalescent COVID-19 samples was the United States, Italy and Spain. PBMCs, B-cell-depleted T cells, or T cells provided the cDNA or gDNA that made up the material.

This clone has only one observation. The identical CDR3 is also encoded by other nucleotide sequences in the sample. Authors' processing steps: Amplified reference gene primers provided the basis for estimating nucleated cell counts. This table comes from immunoSEQ multiplex PCR, and its TCRdb copy is limited to in-frame clones, with some not included. That table is the source of V, J and clone size, and D and trimming were worked out from the DNA. The sample has over 150,000 clones, 70% to 85% seen once. The ends were cut back, 3 bases at V and 1 base at J, with 7 bases in the middle. CDR3 length: 13 amino acids. A Seattle source enrolled patients during active infection and followed them longitudinally.

This clonotype was sampled from a man aged 80 or over with COVID-19, enrolled during active disease. Sequenced sample: peripheral blood. The rearrangement links TRBV12-3 or TRBV12-4 to TRBJ2-7; unclear D gene. The CDR3 loop reads CASSFGQSYEQYF. The CDR3 coding sequence is TGTGCCAGCAGTTTTGGGCAGTCCTACGAGCAGTACTTC.